This T cell receptor beta chain stems from a study of OX40 agonist ivuxolimab in advanced cancers. Study-wide context: In this trial design, patients received ivuxolimab intravenously at 0.01 to 10 mg/kg every 2 weeks.

With regard to this clone: Its antigen remains unidentified.

Method: immunoSEQ multiplex PCR; TCRdb's copy keeps in-frame clones and lacks some. Among around 60,000 clones listed, over 80% were seen once. Autoimmune disease history or systemic immunosuppression meant exclusion. Broader study findings: The CD4+ and CD8+ T cells in the blood had expanded clonally by week 6 at 0.1 to 3.0 mg/kg. The mean number of expanded clones was higher in CD8+ T cells than in CD4+.

The TCR was taken from an adult with an advanced solid tumor such as melanoma, head and neck, liver or kidney cancer. The starting material was CD4+ or CD8+ T cells sorted from blood, obtained in a trial of the OX40 agonist ivuxolimab.

DNA for the CDR3: TGTGCCAGCAGCTCATCCTACGAGCAGTACTTC. This encodes CASSSSYEQYF. The chain employs TRBV5-6 and TRBJ2-5; D is unresolved. The DNA end favors TRBJ2-7, so the J call may be wrong. The CDR3 loop spans 11 amino acids. Germline V lookup: CDR1 SGHDT, CDR2 YYEEEE.